Included here is one T cell receptor beta chain sequence, with context. The table lists this clonotype with a few counts. Its antigen is unknown. Base qualities are not recorded, but no much larger clone differs from it by a single base. Instrument used: Illumina NovaSeq 6000. Using 5'RACE with constant-segment primers, TCRalpha and TCRbeta cDNA libraries were constructed, with sample barcodes and unique molecular identifiers added in the process. Trizol reagent was used to extract RNA from every sample. Library amplification was performed in two PCR steps, and a second sample barcode and Illumina TruSeq adapters were introduced in the second step. The libraries were sequenced on an Illumina NovaSeq using 2 x 150 bp paired-end reads. Regarding the original processing steps: Reads were demultiplexed and collapsed into UMI-guided consensus sequences with migec v1.2.7. Using mixcr v2.1.11, the UMI consensuses were aligned to TRA and TRB V and J templates and assembled into clonotypes. A clonotype was counted as expanded or contracted only if both edgeR and NoisET called the change significant, with noise models trained on biological replicates. For edgeR calls, a false discovery rate-adjusted p below 0.01 and a log2 fold-change threshold of 1 were applied. As an exploratory analysis of dynamics, max-normalized trajectories of the 1000 most abundant clonotypes were examined by PCA with hierarchical clustering. Each responding clone was given a CD4 or CD8 phenotype based on the CD4+ and CD8+ repertoires, which had been sequenced separately. The public reads were run again by TCRdb, first through fastp at Q25 and then through MiXCR, and only productive beta chains were kept. Identical CDR3 protein sequences are pooled into one entry, listed with their most common genes and DNA. TCRdb's processing, not the study's, gives the V and J calls here. The table for this sample lists about 290,000 distinct CDR3 sequences; approximately 15% of them were counted only once. Together, the top ten hold 22% of the sample.

These data come from a study of T-cell memory formation after mild COVID-19 (dated by TCRdb to the early 2020s). For context, the study as a whole: TCR sequence clusters from the two donors were largely donor specific. Two young, previously healthy adult volunteers, one female and one male, were included in the cohort. In two donors, T-cell clones that expanded and contracted after mild COVID-19 were followed by sequencing TCRalpha and TCRbeta repertoires longitudinally. General findings and caveats noted by the study authors: Some responding clones were found in pre-infection memory, which suggests that pre-existing cross-reactive memory T cells took part in the SARS-CoV-2 response. The second-wave clones that peaked on day 37 were not confirmed to be SARS-CoV-2 specific. Only a couple of mild cases were covered by the study, and larger cohorts that include severe cases with pre-infection samples were considered necessary. Contracting CD4+ clones appeared mostly in the CM and EM memory subsets, whereas CD8+ clones were enriched in EMRA. Clones that contracted from day 15 to 85 showed balanced CD4/CD8 phenotypes, whereas a second wave of clones that expanded from day 15 to 37 leaned towards CD4+.

Ficoll-Paque density gradient centrifugation was the method used to isolate PBMCs. As encoded in the germline V gene, CDR1 is LGHNT while CDR2 is FRNRAP. The germline ends are 9 bases apart after V is trimmed by 6 bases and J by 0 bases. The CDR3 measures 14 amino acids from cysteine to phenylalanine. The DNA shown is the 42-base CDR3, in frame from base 1. The receptor was isolated from a man aged 18 to 35 who had mild COVID-19 (a few samples of this study predate the infection). The sample titles of this study are shuffled in the database, so cell type and time point are left out; the donor was told from shared clones. The rearrangement joined TRBV12-5 to TRBJ1-3; TRBD1 is a weak D gene call, 5 bases matching. The sequenced sample consisted of PBMCs or a T cell subset sorted from them (not recorded which). In nucleotide form, the sequence is TGTGCTAGTGGATGGGGCAGCTCTGGAAACACCATATATTTT. Translation gives CASGWGSSGNTIYF.